This section outlines one TCR beta chain sequence together with its context. Antigen unknown. This specimen comes from a study of Tregs in tolerant kidney transplant recipients. Study overall: CD4+CD25+CD127- cells came from approximately three-day belatacept mixed lymphocyte reactions, some with roughly five-day graft donor restimulation.

Per the germline V gene, CDR1 is SGDLS and CDR2 is YYNGEE. V was cut by 0 bases and J by 5 bases, with 13 bases left in between. This CDR3 has 15 amino acids. Repertoires were generated with immunoSEQ multiplex PCR, while TCRdb's copy carries only in-frame clones and drops some. The table has tens of thousands of clones, 82% seen once. The sequence was collected from a human donor in good health. The chain recombines TRBV9 with TRBJ2-3, with D possibly being TRBD1 or TRBD2 (5 bases each). Input material: Tregs from blood cultured with allogeneic cells. The CDR3 loop is CASSVEIGAGDTQYF. CDR3 DNA: TGTGCCAGCAGCGTAGAAATAGGGGCGGGAGATACGCAGTATTTT.